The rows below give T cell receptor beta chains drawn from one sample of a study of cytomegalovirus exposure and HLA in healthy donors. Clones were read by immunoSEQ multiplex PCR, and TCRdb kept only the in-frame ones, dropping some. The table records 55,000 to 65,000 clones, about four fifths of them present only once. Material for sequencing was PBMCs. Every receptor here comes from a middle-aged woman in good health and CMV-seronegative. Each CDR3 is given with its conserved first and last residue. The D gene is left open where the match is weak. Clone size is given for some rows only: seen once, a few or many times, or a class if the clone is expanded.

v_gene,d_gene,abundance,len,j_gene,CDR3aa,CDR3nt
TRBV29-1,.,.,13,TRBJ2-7,CSVEADTSYEQYF,TGCAGCGTTGAAGCGGACACCTCCTACGAGCAGTACTTC
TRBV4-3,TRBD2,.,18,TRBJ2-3,CASSLSGTSGRATDTQYF,TGCGCCAGCAGCCTCAGCGGGACTAGCGGGAGGGCGACAGATACGCAGTATTTT
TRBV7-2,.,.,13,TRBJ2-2,CASRVTRTGELFF,TGTGCCAGCAGGGTGACAAGGACCGGGGAGCTGTTTTTT
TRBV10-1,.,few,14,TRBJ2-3,CASSEYRQADTQYF,TGCGCCAGCAGTGAGTATCGACAAGCAGATACGCAGTATTTT
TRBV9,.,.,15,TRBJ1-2,CASSSQPDGGYGYTF,TGTGCCAGCAGCTCACAACCCGACGGAGGTTATGGCTACACCTTC
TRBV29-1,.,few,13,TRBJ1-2,CSVAGRGRASYTF,TGCAGCGTTGCCGGAAGGGGGAGGGCGAGCTACACCTTC
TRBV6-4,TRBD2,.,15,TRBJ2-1,CASSRTSGSPNEQFF,TGTGCCAGCAGCCGGACTAGCGGGAGCCCCAATGAGCAGTTCTTC
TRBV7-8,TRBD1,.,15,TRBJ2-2,CASGVQGADTGELFF,TGTGCCAGCGGGGTACAGGGGGCTGACACCGGGGAGCTGTTTTTT
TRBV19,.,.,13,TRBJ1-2,CASSIDRGGGYTF,TGTGCCAGTAGTATAGATCGAGGCGGCGGCTACACCTTC
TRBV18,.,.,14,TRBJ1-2,CASSRDSRSNGYTF,TGTGCCAGCTCACGAGACAGTCGAAGTAATGGCTACACCTTC
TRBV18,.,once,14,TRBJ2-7,CASSPNGQVYEQYF,TGTGCCAGCTCACCAAACGGACAAGTATACGAGCAGTACTTC
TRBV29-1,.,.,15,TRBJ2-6,CSVGDAGSGANVLTF,TGCAGCGTTGGAGACGCCGGCTCTGGGGCCAACGTCCTGACTTTC
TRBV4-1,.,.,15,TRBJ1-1,CASSQAGPVNTEAFF,TGCGCCAGCAGCCAAGCTGGGCCAGTGAACACTGAAGCTTTCTTT
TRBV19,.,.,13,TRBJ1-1,CASSSATNTEAFF,TGTGCCAGTAGCTCAGCGACGAACACTGAAGCTTTCTTT
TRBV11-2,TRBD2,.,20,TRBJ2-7,CASSLDPGTSGSVLSYEQYF,TGTGCCAGCAGCTTAGATCCGGGGACTAGCGGGAGTGTTCTCTCCTACGAGCAGTACTTC
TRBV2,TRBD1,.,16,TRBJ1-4,CASSEALGQGNEKLFF,TGTGCCAGCAGTGAAGCGCTGGGACAGGGGAATGAAAAACTGTTTTTT
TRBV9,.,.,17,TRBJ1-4,CASSPLGGAQGGEKLFF,TGTGCCAGCAGCCCTCTCGGTGGGGCCCAGGGTGGCGAAAAACTGTTTTTT
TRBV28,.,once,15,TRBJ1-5,CASSPVDFSNQPQHF,TGTGCCAGCAGTCCAGTGGACTTTAGCAATCAGCCCCAGCATTTT
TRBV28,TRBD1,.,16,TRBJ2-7,CASSAPGQVPTYEQYF,TGTGCCAGCAGTGCACCGGGACAGGTTCCGACCTACGAGCAGTACTTC
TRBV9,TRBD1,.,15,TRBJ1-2,CASSAEGQGGGGYTF,TGTGCCAGCAGCGCCGAGGGACAGGGAGGTGGCGGCTACACCTTC
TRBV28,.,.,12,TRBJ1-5,CASQVGSQPQHF,TGTGCCAGCCAGGTTGGATCTCAGCCCCAGCATTTT
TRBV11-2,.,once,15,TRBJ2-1,CASSLASSSYNEQFF,TGTGCCAGCAGCCTAGCCTCCAGCTCCTACAATGAGCAGTTCTTC
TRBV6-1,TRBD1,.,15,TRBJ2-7,CASSTTGRVSYEQYF,TGTGCCAGCAGTACGACAGGGCGGGTCAGCTACGAGCAGTACTTC
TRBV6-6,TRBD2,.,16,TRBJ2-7,CASSYSSLAGKYEQYF,TGTGCCAGCAGTTACTCTTCGCTAGCGGGAAAATACGAGCAGTACTTC
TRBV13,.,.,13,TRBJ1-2,CASSLRGTGGYTF,TGTGCCAGCAGCTTAAGGGGGACGGGAGGCTACACCTTC
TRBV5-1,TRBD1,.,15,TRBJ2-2,CASSIGQGGTGELFF,TGCGCCAGCAGCATTGGACAGGGCGGGACCGGGGAGCTGTTTTTT
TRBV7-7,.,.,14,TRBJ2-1,CASSRQIFDNEQFF,TGTGCCAGCAGCCGACAGATCTTCGACAATGAGCAGTTCTTC
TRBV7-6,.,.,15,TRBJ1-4,CASSSRGGTNEKLFF,TGTGCCAGCAGCTCCCGGGGAGGAACTAATGAAAAACTGTTTTTT
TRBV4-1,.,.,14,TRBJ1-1,CASSHDRLNTEAFF,TGCGCCAGCAGCCACGACAGGTTGAACACTGAAGCTTTCTTT
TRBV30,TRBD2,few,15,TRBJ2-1,CAWSVSSGGYNEQFF,TGTGCCTGGAGTGTCTCTAGCGGGGGCTACAATGAGCAGTTCTTC
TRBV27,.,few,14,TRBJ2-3,CASSSQWGRDTQYF,TGTGCCAGCAGTTCACAGTGGGGGCGGGATACGCAGTATTTT
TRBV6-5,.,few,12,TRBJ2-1,CASSMGGSQQFF,TGTGCCAGCAGCATGGGGGGAAGCCAGCAGTTCTTC
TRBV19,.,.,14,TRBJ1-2,CASSGVGTVTGGTF,TGTGCCAGTAGTGGTGTCGGGACCGTGACGGGGGGCACCTTC
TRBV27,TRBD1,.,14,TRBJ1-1,CASSLDRGGTEAFF,TGTGCCAGCAGTTTAGACAGGGGAGGAACTGAAGCTTTCTTT
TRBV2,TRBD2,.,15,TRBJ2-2,CASRGTSDYTGELFF,TGTGCCAGCAGAGGGACTAGCGACTACACCGGGGAGCTGTTTTTT
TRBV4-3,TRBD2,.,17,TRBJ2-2,CASSQDVAGGVTEELFF,TGCGCCAGCAGCCAAGATGTAGCGGGAGGAGTAACGGAGGAGCTGTTTTTT
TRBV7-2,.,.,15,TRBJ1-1,CASSLATGTDTEAFF,TGTGCCAGCAGCTTAGCCACGGGAACGGACACTGAAGCTTTCTTT
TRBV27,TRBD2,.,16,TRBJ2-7,CASSFTPPSGTNEQYF,TGTGCCAGCAGTTTTACTCCGCCTAGCGGGACCAACGAGCAGTACTTC
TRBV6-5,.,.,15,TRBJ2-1,CASSYGGLEKNEQFF,TGTGCCAGCAGTTACGGAGGACTCGAAAAAAATGAGCAGTTCTTC
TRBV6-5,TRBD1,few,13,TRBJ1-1,CASSWTGNTEAFF,TGTGCCAGCAGCTGGACAGGGAACACTGAAGCTTTCTTT
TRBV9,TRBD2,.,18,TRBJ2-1,CASSVRSLPGLASNEQFF,TGTGCCAGCAGCGTACGATCTCTACCGGGACTAGCGTCCAATGAGCAGTTCTTC
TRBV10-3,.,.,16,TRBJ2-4,CAISERQGLDKNIQYF,TGTGCCATCAGTGAAAGACAGGGACTAGACAAAAACATTCAGTACTTC
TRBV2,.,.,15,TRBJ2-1,CASSFERSSYNEQFF,TGTGCCAGCAGTTTTGAGAGAAGCTCCTACAATGAGCAGTTCTTC
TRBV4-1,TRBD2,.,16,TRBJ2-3,CASSQDVAGNADTQYF,TGCGCCAGCAGCCAAGATGTAGCGGGAAACGCAGATACGCAGTATTTT
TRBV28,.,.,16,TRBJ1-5,CASSFYRRVGNQPQHF,TGTGCCAGCAGTTTTTATCGCAGGGTCGGCAATCAGCCCCAGCATTTT
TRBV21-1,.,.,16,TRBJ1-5,CASPSPWTGGDQPQHF,TGTGCCAGCCCCAGCCCCTGGACAGGGGGGGATCAGCCCCAGCATTTT
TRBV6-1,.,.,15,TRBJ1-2,CASSEKYLGDYGYTF,TGTGCCAGCAGTGAAAAGTACCTGGGCGACTATGGCTACACCTTC
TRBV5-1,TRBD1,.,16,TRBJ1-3,CASSLGQGAVGNTIYF,TGCGCCAGCAGCCTAGGACAGGGGGCTGTTGGAAACACCATATATTTT
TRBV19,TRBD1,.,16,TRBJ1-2,CASSMEAGGLNYGYTF,TGTGCCAGTAGTATGGAGGCAGGGGGCCTTAACTATGGCTACACCTTC
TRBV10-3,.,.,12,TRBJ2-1,CAISSEYNEQFF,TGTGCCATCTCTAGCGAATACAATGAGCAGTTCTTC
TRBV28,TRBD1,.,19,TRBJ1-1,CASSLFPRGQPTGDTEAFF,TGTGCCAGCAGTTTATTTCCCCGGGGACAGCCTACTGGAGACACTGAAGCTTTCTTT
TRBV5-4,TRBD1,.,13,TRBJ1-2,CASSAGQNYGYTF,TGTGCCAGCAGCGCGGGACAGAACTATGGCTACACCTTC
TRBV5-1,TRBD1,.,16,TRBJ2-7,CASSSETGGLHYEQYF,TGCGCCAGCAGCTCCGAGACAGGGGGACTCCACTACGAGCAGTACTTC
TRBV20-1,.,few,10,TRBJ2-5,CSASLRAQYF,TGCAGTGCTAGTCTTCGGGCCCAGTACTTC